The clone carrying this T cell receptor beta chain was observed once. Its target is unknown. As for the donors, each was a healthy bone marrow donor. These data originate in a study of cytomegalovirus exposure and HLA in healthy donors. At the level of the study: Some 85 million unique TCRs, all from HLA-typed donors, were included in an early release of the data.

With 60 Vbeta and 13 Jbeta primers, the PCR was carried out. Produced via immunoSEQ multiplex PCR; TCRdb's table is partial and in-frame only. The sample contains 130,000 to 150,000 clones, approximately 74% of which appear only once. Broader study findings: A missense DCLRE1C variant was associated with V- and J-gene trimming of TCR beta chains in a later analysis, and an independent cohort replicated the association.

Germline V gene data show CDR1 as MNHEY and CDR2 as SVGAGI. The CDR3 extends over 14 amino acids. J was trimmed by 8 bases and V by 6 bases; bases with no gene match: 12. This clonotype was sampled from a young man in good health and CMV-seropositive. Specimen: PBMCs. This sequence joins TRBV6-5 and TRBJ1-2, with 7 bases that match TRBD1. CDR3 coding DNA: TGTGCCAGCAGACCCGGACAGAGGGGGCCAGGCTACACCTTC. Translating it yields CASRPGQRGPGYTF.